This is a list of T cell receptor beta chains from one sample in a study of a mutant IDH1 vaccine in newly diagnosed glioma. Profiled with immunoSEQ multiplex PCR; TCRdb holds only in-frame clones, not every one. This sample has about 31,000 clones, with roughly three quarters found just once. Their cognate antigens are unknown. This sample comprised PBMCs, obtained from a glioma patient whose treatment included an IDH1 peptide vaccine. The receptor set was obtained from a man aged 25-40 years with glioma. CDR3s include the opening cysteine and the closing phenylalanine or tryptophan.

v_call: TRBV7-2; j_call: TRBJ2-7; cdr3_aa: CASSQVYRGDYEQYF
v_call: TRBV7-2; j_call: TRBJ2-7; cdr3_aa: CASSPAGTGTSYEQYF
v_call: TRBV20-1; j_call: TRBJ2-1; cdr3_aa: CSAPLNSWQFF
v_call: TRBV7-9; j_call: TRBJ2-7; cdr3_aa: CASSLVTGAMYEQYF
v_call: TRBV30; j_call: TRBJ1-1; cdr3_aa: CAWSVLGGEGDTEAFF
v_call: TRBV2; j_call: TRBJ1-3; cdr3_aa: CASSESTDIRSGNTIYF
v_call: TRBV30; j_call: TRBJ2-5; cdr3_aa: CAWSVRDRGLPYQETQYF
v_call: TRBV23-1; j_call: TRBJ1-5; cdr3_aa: CASSHPGGGAPGNQPQHF
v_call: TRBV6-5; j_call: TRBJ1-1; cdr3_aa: CASSYVSGARNTEAFF
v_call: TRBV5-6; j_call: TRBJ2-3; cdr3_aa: CASSYPGTADTQYF
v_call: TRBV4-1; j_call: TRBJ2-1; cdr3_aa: CASSPTRYNEQFF
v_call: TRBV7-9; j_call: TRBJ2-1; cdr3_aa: CASSLAAGAYNEQFF
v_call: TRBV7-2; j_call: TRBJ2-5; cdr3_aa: CASSLSPRGETQYF
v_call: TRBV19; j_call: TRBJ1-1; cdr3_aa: CASSIGVGANTEAFF
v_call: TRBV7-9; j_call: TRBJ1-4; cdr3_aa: CASSLLEGTEKLFF
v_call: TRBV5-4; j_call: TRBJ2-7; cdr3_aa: CASSGGTSGRVRTYEQYF
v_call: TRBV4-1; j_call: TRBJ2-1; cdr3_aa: CASSGRTSGSNNEQFF
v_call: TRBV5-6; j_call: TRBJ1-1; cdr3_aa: CASSKQTAEGTEAFF
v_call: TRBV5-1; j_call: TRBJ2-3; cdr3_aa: CASSLAGAFYTQYF
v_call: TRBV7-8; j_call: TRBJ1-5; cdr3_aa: CASSHTQTGFINQPQHF
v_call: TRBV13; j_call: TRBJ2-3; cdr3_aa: CASSLVGTGSTDTQYF
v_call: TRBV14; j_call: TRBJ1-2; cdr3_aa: CASSQFGQGARDGYTF
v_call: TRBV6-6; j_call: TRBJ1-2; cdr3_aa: CASSSQAEGYGYTF
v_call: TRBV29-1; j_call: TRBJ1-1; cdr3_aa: CSVRGALGMNTEAFF
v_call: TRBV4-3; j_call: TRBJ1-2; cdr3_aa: CASSQRWTRPGYGYTF
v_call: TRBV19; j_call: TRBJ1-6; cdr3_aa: CASRGQEYSPLHF
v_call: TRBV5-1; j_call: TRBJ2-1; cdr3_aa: CASSGSGIVLDEQFF
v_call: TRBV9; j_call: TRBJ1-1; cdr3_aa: CASSVFGDSTEAFF
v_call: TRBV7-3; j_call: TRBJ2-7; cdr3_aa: CASSLQGNSYEQYF
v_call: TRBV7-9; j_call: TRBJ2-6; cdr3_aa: CASSPRLGSGANVLTF
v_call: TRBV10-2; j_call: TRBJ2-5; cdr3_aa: CASSETGTGRETQYF
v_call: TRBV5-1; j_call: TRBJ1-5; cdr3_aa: CASSLRADSNQPQHF
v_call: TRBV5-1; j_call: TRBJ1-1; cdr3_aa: CASSLVGAGLNTEAFF